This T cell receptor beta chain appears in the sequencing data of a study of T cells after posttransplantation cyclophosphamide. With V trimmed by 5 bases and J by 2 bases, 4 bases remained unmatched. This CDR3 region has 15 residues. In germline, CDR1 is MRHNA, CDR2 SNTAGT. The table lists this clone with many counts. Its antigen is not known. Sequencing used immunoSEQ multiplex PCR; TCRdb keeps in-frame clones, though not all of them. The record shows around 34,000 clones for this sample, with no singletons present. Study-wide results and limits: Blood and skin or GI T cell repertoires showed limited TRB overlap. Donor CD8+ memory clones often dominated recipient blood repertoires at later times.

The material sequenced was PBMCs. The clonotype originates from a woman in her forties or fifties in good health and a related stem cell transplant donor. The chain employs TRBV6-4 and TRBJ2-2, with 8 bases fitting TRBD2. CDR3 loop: CASSYSGANTGELFF. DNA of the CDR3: TGTGCCAGCAGTTATAGCGGGGCAAACACCGGGGAGCTGTTTTTT.